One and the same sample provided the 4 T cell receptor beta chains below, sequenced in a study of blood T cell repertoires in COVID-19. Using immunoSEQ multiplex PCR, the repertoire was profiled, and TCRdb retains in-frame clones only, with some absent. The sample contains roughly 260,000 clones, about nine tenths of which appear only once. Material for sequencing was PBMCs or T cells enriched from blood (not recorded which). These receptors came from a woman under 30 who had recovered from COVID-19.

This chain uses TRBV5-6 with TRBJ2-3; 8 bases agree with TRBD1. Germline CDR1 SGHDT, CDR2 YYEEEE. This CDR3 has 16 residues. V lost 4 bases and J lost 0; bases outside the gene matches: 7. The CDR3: CASSEGDRRSTDTQYF. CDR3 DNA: TGTGCCAGCAGCGAGGGGGACAGGAGAAGCACAGATACGCAGTATTTT.

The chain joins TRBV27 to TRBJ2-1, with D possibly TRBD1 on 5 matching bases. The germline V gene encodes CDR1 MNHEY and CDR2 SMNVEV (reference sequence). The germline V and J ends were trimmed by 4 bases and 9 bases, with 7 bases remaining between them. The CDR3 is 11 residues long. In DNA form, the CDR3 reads TGTGCCAGCAGTTCAGGGTTTGAGCAGTTCTTC. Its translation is CASSSGFEQFF.

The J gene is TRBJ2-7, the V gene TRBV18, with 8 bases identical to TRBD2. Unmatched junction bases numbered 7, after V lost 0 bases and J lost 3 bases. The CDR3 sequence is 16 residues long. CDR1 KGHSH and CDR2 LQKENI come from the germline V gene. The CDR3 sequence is CASSPPGLGFSYEQYF. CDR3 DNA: TGTGCCAGCTCACCACCGGGACTAGGGTTTAGCTACGAGCAGTACTTC. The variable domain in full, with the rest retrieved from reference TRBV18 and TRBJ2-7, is NAGVMQNPRHLVRRRGQEARLRCSPMKGHSHVYWYRQLPEEGLKFMVYLQKENIIDESGMPKERFSAEFPKEGPSILRIQQVVRGDSAAYFCASSPPGLGFSYEQYFGPGTRLTVT.

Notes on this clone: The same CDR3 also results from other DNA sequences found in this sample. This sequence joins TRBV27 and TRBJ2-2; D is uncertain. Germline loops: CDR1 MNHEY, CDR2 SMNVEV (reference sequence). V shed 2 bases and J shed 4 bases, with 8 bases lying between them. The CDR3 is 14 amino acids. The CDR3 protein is CASSLPPGTGELFF. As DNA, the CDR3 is TGTGCCAGCAGTTTACCCCCGGGCACCGGGGAGCTGTTTTTT.